This is a list of T cell receptor beta chains from one sample in a study of blood T cell repertoires in COVID-19. TCRdb's copy holds only in-frame clones and misses some; the assay was immunoSEQ multiplex PCR. The table lists 200,000 to 250,000 clones, 70% to 90% of them singletons, with 6.2% in the top ten. Material: peripheral blood. All receptors derive from a man aged 60 to 75 with acute or convalescent COVID-19. CDR3s include the opening cysteine and the closing phenylalanine or tryptophan. D genes are given only for firm matches. Some rows have no size entry. The others give once, few or many, or a class for an expanded clone.

abundance: NA; j_gene: TRBJ1-1; d_gene: NA; v_gene: TRBV27; len: 14; CDR3aa: CASSLSRANTEAFF; CDR3nt: TGTGCCAGCAGTTTATCGCGTGCGAACACTGAAGCTTTCTTT
abundance: NA; j_gene: TRBJ1-4; d_gene: NA; v_gene: TRBV4-3; len: 15; CDR3aa: CASSPLTGPAEKLFF; CDR3nt: TGCGCCAGCAGCCCGCTGACGGGTCCCGCGGAAAAACTGTTTTTT
abundance: NA; j_gene: TRBJ2-1; d_gene: TRBD2; v_gene: TRBV6-2/TRBV6-3; len: 15; CDR3aa: CASSPRAGTYNEQFF; CDR3nt: TGTGCCAGCAGCCCTCGAGCGGGGACCTACAATGAGCAGTTCTTC
abundance: NA; j_gene: TRBJ2-1; d_gene: TRBD2; v_gene: TRBV6-5; len: 13; CDR3aa: CASGRESYNEQFF; CDR3nt: TGTGCCAGCGGGCGGGAGTCCTACAATGAGCAGTTCTTC
abundance: NA; j_gene: TRBJ2-1; d_gene: NA; v_gene: TRBV24-1; len: 17; CDR3aa: CATSEPPAKSSYNEQFF; CDR3nt: TGTGCCACCAGTGAACCCCCTGCTAAGAGCTCCTACAATGAGCAGTTCTTC
abundance: NA; j_gene: TRBJ2-7; d_gene: TRBD1; v_gene: TRBV7-9; len: 16; CDR3aa: CASSGAGQGATYEQYF; CDR3nt: TGTGCCAGCAGCGGAGCAGGGCAGGGGGCCACCTACGAGCAGTACTTC
abundance: NA; j_gene: TRBJ1-3; d_gene: NA; v_gene: TRBV15; len: 16; CDR3aa: CATSRGFGEAGNTIYF; CDR3nt: TGTGCCACCAGCAGAGGGTTTGGGGAGGCTGGAAACACCATATATTTT
abundance: few; j_gene: TRBJ2-3; d_gene: TRBD2; v_gene: TRBV28; len: 15; CDR3aa: CASTPGLAFTDTQYF; CDR3nt: TGTGCCAGCACACCGGGACTAGCCTTCACAGATACGCAGTATTTT
abundance: NA; j_gene: TRBJ2-1; d_gene: NA; v_gene: TRBV15; len: 16; CDR3aa: CATSRDRGASYNEQFF; CDR3nt: TGTGCCACCAGCAGAGACAGGGGAGCGTCCTACAATGAGCAGTTCTTC
abundance: NA; j_gene: TRBJ1-2; d_gene: TRBD1; v_gene: TRBV5-4; len: 17; CDR3aa: CASSDRQGLGRNDGYTF; CDR3nt: TGTGCCAGCAGCGATCGACAGGGCCTGGGGAGGAATGATGGCTACACCTTC
abundance: NA; j_gene: TRBJ2-1; d_gene: TRBD2; v_gene: TRBV4-1; len: 16; CDR3aa: CASSSKREVAYNEQFF; CDR3nt: TGCGCCAGCAGTTCCAAGCGGGAGGTTGCCTACAATGAGCAGTTCTTC
abundance: NA; j_gene: TRBJ2-1; d_gene: TRBD2; v_gene: TRBV30; len: 15; CDR3aa: CACCGTSGSRYEQFF; CDR3nt: TGTGCCTGTTGCGGGACTAGCGGGAGTAGATATGAGCAGTTCTTC
abundance: NA; j_gene: TRBJ1-1; d_gene: NA; v_gene: TRBV7-8; len: 13; CDR3aa: CASSLARNTEAFF; CDR3nt: TGTGCCAGCAGCTTAGCCAGGAACACTGAAGCTTTCTTT
abundance: NA; j_gene: TRBJ2-7; d_gene: TRBD2; v_gene: TRBV6-5; len: 15; CDR3aa: CASTHERGASYEQYF; CDR3nt: TGTGCCAGCACCCACGAGCGGGGGGCTTCCTACGAGCAGTACTTC
abundance: NA; j_gene: TRBJ2-3; d_gene: NA; v_gene: TRBV7-3; len: 14; CDR3aa: CASSSTGFTDTQYF; CDR3nt: TGTGCCAGCAGCTCGACGGGTTTCACAGATACGCAGTATTTT
abundance: NA; j_gene: TRBJ2-5; d_gene: TRBD2; v_gene: TRBV24-1; len: 15; CDR3aa: CATSDSGREGETQYF; CDR3nt: TGTGCCACCAGTGATTCTGGCAGGGAGGGAGAGACCCAGTACTTC